This entry is about one TCR beta chain. Trimming took 1 base from V and 2 from J, leaving 13 bases between them. The germline V gene encodes CDR1 SGHNT and CDR2 YYREEE (reference sequence). This CDR3 contains 15 residues. The data originate from a study of blood T cell repertoires in COVID-19. Using immunoSEQ multiplex PCR, the repertoire was profiled, and TCRdb retains in-frame clones only, with some absent. The profile shows about 88,000 clones, 90% to 95% of them singletons. Specimen: peripheral blood. This receptor was obtained from a man aged 55 to 70 with acute or convalescent COVID-19. The chain recombines TRBV5-4 with TRBJ2-7, with D tentatively TRBD2 (6 bases). The CDR3 is CASSLNTSRPYEQYF. The CDR3 DNA is TGTGCCAGCAGCTTGAATACTAGCCGGCCCTACGAGCAGTACTTC.